This TCR beta chain was profiled in a study of T-cell reconstitution after alpha-beta-depleted transplantation in children. General observations from the study: Newly produced T cells mostly accounted for T-cell counts and diversity one year post-transplant.

Unique molecular identifiers were incorporated during preparation of the TCRbeta library. TCRdb called the PCR reads again in MiXCR, with one record for every CDR3 protein. Of 250,000 to 300,000 distinct CDR3 sequences listed, 6% to 10% are singletons. Of note for this clonotype: Antigen unknown.

There are 13 residues in the CDR3. CDR1 is SEHNR, CDR2 FQNEAQ, per germline (reference sequence). Losses at the gene ends were 8 bases for V and 3 bases for J; bases not matched to a gene: 5. Source: peripheral blood, taken 360 days after TCRalphabeta/CD19-depleted stem cell transplant. The sequence was obtained from a female patient between 2 and 15 years old who had a stem cell transplant for Fanconi anemia, so the T cells may come from the graft donor. The genes are TRBV7-9 and TRBJ1-2; 8 nucleotides agree with TRBD1. CDR3 sequence reads: CASQDREDYGYTF. CDR3 DNA: TGTGCCAGCCAGGACAGGGAGGACTATGGCTACACCTTC.